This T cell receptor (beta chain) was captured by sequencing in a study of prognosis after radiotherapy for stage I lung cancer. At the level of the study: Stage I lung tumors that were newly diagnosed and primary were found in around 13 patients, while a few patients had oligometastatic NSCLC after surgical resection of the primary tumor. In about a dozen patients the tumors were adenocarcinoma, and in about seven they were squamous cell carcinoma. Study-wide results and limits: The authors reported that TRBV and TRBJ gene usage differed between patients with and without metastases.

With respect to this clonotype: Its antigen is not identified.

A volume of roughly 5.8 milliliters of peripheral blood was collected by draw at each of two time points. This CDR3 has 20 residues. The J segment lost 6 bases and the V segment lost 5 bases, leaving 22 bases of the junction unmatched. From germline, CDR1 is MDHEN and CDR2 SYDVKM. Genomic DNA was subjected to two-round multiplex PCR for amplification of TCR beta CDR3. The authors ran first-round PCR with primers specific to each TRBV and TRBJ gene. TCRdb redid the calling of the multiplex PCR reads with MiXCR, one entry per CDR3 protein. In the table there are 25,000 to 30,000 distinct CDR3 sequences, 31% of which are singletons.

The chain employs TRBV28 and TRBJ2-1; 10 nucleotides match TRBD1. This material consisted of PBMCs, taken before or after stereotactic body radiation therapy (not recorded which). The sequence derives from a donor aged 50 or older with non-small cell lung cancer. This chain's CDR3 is CASSPIWGQGPPPAGNEQFF. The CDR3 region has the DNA TGTGCCAGCAGTCCGATTTGGGGACAGGGGCCTCCTCCGGCCGGCAATGAGCAGTTCTTC.